The clone carrying this T cell receptor (beta chain) was picked up a small number of times. Its antigen is not identified. There are 15 residues in the CDR3. The J segment lost 4 bases and the V segment lost 4 bases, leaving 9 bases of the junction unmatched. Germline V gene sequence: CDR1 SGHTA, CDR2 FQGNSA. The data are from a study of cytomegalovirus exposure and HLA in healthy donors. Looking at the study overall: A prior study identified 120 million or so unique TCR beta sequences from roughly 180 million T cells. Notes on the study in general: Most sequenced TCRs were rare (though some public TCRs occurred in many donors). The authors reported that TCR beta sequences could predict HLA-A and HLA-B alleles. These predictions were accurate for most subjects in the first cohort.

Primers included in the PCR were 60 Vbeta and 13 Jbeta primers. Original methodology: Later, 75 million to 100 million unique TCR beta chains were counted in an analysis, and approximately 10 million of them were shared. Sequencing was performed with immunoSEQ multiplex PCR; in TCRdb, only in-frame clones are kept and a portion is missing. D and trimming were read from the DNA, whereas the V and J calls and clone size are those reported in that table. This sample has some 200,000 clones; over 9.5% occur once, and the top ten carry roughly 7.7%. The sequenced sample was PBMCs. The receptor's source is a man aged 45-65 years in good health and CMV-seropositive. The V and J genes are TRBV7-2 and TRBJ2-7, with 8 bases aligning to TRBD2. Here the CDR3 reads CASSSPGGVRYEQYF. CDR3 DNA: TGTGCCAGCAGCTCACCGGGGGGGGTCAGATACGAGCAGTACTTC. Full variable domain (outside the CDR3, taken from reference TRBV7-2 and TRBJ2-7): GAGVSQSPSNKVTEKGKDVELRCDPISGHTALYWYRQSLGQGLEFLIYFQGNSAPDKSGLPSDRFSAERTGGSVSTLTIQRTQQEDSAVYLCASSSPGGVRYEQYFGPGTRLTVT.